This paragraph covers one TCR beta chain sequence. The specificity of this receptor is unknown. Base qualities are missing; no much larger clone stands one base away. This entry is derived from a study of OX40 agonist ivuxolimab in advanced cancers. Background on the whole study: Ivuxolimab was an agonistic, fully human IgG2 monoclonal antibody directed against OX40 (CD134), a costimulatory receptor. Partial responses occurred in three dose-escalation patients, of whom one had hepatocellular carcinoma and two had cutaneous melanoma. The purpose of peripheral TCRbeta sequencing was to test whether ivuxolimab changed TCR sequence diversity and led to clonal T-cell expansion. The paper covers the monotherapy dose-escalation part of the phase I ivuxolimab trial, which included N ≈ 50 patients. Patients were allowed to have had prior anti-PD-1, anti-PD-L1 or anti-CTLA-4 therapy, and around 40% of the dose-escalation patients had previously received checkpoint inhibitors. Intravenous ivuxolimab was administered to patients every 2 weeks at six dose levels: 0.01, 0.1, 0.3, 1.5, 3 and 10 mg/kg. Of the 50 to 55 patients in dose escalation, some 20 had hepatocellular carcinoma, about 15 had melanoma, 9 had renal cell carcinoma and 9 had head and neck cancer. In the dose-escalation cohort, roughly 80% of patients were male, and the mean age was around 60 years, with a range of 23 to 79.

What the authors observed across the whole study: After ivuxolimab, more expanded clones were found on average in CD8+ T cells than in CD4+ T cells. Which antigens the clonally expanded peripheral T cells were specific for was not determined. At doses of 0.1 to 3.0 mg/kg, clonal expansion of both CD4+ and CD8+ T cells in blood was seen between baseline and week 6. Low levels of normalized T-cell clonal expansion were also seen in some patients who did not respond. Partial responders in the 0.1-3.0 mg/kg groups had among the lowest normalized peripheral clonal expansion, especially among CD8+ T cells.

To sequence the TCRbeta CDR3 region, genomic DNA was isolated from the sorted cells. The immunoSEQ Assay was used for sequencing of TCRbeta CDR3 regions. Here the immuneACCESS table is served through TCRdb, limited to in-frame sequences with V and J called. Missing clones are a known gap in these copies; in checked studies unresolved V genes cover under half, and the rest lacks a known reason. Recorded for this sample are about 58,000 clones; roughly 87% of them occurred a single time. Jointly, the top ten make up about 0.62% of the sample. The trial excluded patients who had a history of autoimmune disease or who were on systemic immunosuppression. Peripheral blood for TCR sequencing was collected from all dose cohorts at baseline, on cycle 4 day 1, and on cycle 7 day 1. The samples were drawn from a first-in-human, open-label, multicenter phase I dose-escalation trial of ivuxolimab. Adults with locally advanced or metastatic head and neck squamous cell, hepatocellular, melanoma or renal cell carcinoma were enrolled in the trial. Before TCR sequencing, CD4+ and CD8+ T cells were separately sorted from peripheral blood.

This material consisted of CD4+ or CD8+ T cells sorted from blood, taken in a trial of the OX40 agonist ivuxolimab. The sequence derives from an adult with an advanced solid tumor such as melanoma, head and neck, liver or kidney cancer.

The CDR3 protein sequence reads: CASSLVSGGGEKLFF. The nucleotides are TGCGCCAGCAGCTTGGTCTCCGGAGGGGGGGAAAAACTGTTTTTT. Here the chain combines TRBV5-1 and TRBJ1-4; a tentative D match to TRBD1 spans 6 bases. Between the V and J ends, shortened by 0 bases and 8 bases respectively, the junction contains 14 bases. Inclusive of the bounding cysteine and phenylalanine, the CDR3 is 15 residues long. CDR3 DNA only is kept here, 45 bases in frame from base 1. Looking up the germline V gene yields CDR1 SGHRS and CDR2 YFSETQ.